These 21 T cell receptor beta chains were all obtained from the same sample, sequenced in a study of cytomegalovirus exposure and HLA in healthy donors. 13 Jbeta primers and 60 Vbeta primers were used for the PCR. TCRdb's table, derived via immunoSEQ multiplex PCR, lists solely in-frame clones and lacks some. The sample consists of 150,000 to 200,000 clones, under 9.5% of them appearing once. The specimen was PBMCs. Source of these receptors: a woman in her 30s in good health and CMV-seropositive.

CDR3 bases: TGCGCCAGCAGCCAAGATCACCTGGGTTCCAGGTACGAGCAGTACTTC. Its translation is CASSQDHLGSRYEQYF. The rearrangement joins TRBV4-1 to TRBJ2-7; D gene uncertain. Germline CDR1 reads MGHRA; CDR2 reads YSYEKL. This CDR3 has 16 residues. The V end lost 0 bases, the J end lost 4 bases, and 16 bases lay between the germline ends.

CDR3 DNA sequence: TGTGCCTGGAGAAAAGCTGCCACCGGGGAGCTGTTTTTT. It translates to CAWRKAATGELFF. The J gene is TRBJ2-2, the V gene TRBV30, with D uncertain. CDR1 GTSNPN and CDR2 SVGIG come from the germline V gene (reference sequence). V lost 3 bases, J lost 4 bases, and 9 bases lay in between. CDR3 length: 13 residues. The variable domain in full, completed from reference TRBV30 and TRBJ2-2, reads SQTIHQWPATLVQPVGSPLSLECTVEGTSNPNLYWYRQAAGRGLQLLFYSVGIGQISSEVPQNLSASRPQDRQFILSSKKLLLSDSGFYLCAWRKAATGELFFGEGSRLTVL.

This chain connects TRBV2 to TRBJ1-2, with a possible D match to TRBD1 (5 bases). V lost 6 bases and J lost 3, with 11 bases in between. The CDR3 sequence is 13 residues long. Germline lookup yields CDR1 SNHLY and CDR2 FYNNEI. CDR3 coding DNA: TGTGCCAGCAGCATTGGAGGGGACTATGGCTACACCTTC. Its translation: CASSIGGDYGYTF.

This clone was counted between two and nine times. At one of its ends the junction is not consistent with the germline gene, which may arise from a read error. This chain joins TRBV7-9 and TRBJ2-4; 14 bases line up with TRBD2. Germline values: CDR1 SEHNR, CDR2 FQNEAQ (reference sequence). The CDR3 loop spans 19 amino acids. This chain's CDR3 is CDSSLGTSGSIGAKNIQYF. The DNA of the CDR3 is TGTGACAGCAGCTTAGGGACTAGCGGGAGTATTGGGGCCAAAAACATTCAGTACTTC.

The chain has TRBV19 and TRBJ1-5; 10 positions match TRBD1. The length of the CDR3 is 14 residues. The germline V gene encodes CDR1 LNHDA and CDR2 SQIVND (reference sequence). With 6 bases clipped from V and 7 bases from J, the junction kept 6 bases outside the gene matches. In nucleotides, the CDR3 is TGTGCCAGTAGCCACGGGACAGGGGAACAGCCCCAGCATTTT. The encoded protein is CASSHGTGEQPQHF. Together with reference TRBV19 and TRBJ1-5, the CDR3 gives the full variable domain: DGGITQSPKYLFRKEGQNVTLSCEQNLNHDAMYWYRQDPGQGLRLIYYSQIVNDFQKGDIAEGYSVSREKKESFPLTVTSAQKNPTAFYLCASSHGTGEQPQHFGDGTRLSIL.

V usage is TRBV6-5 and J usage is TRBJ2-5; 8 bases agree with TRBD1. Trimming removed 6 bases from V and 5 bases from J; junction bases left unmatched: 8. The CDR3 is 14 amino acids. Germline V gene lookup returns CDR1 MNHEY and CDR2 SVGAGI. The CDR3 reads CASSPRQGLETQYF. CDR3 bases: TGTGCCAGCAGCCCCCGACAGGGGCTGGAGACCCAGTACTTC.

The J gene is TRBJ1-1, the V gene TRBV7-9; TRBD1 aligns across 7 bases. In germline, CDR1 is SEHNR, CDR2 FQNEAQ (reference sequence). The CDR3 has 14 amino acids. The V and J ends lost 5 bases and 5 bases, in that order; junction bases with no gene match: 8. CDR3 loop: CASSPSPGGTEAFF. The CDR3 DNA reads TGTGCCAGCAGCCCCTCCCCAGGGGGGACTGAAGCTTTCTTT.

This clone was counted only a few times. The chain recombines TRBV2 with TRBJ2-5, with a tentative D call TRBD1 (6 bases). V dropped 9 bases and J dropped 2 bases, with 16 bases sitting between them. Germline-derived CDR1 and CDR2 are SNHLY and FYNNEI. The CDR3 consists of 14 residues. Here the CDR3 DNA reads TGTGCCAGATTTAGGACAGAAGCTCAAGAGACCCAGTACTTC. Translation gives CARFRTEAQETQYF.

V gene TRBV13 combines with J gene TRBJ2-1; 12 bases match TRBD2. Trimming at V came to 5 bases and at J to 8 bases, leaving 19 bases not matched to a gene. CDR3 length: 19 residues. The germline V gene has CDR1 PRHDT and CDR2 FYEKMQ (reference sequence). CDR3 region: CASSDGQGDLAGGAYEQFF. The DNA for the CDR3 is TGTGCCAGCAGCGACGGACAGGGGGATCTAGCGGGAGGGGCCTATGAGCAGTTCTTC.

This clone showed up just a few times. This chain joins TRBV5-1 and TRBJ1-1, with 8 bases fitting TRBD1. Germline CDR1 SGHRS, CDR2 YFSETQ. CDR3 size: 14 residues. With V trimmed by 5 bases and J by 2 bases, 5 bases remained unmatched. The CDR3 loop is CASSGDRGNTEAFF. The CDR3 coding sequence is TGCGCCAGCAGTGGAGACAGGGGCAACACTGAAGCTTTCTTT.

This clone was seen a few times. The chain carries TRBV5-6 and TRBJ2-5; TRBD2 is a possible D gene (7 bases). The J call may be faulty, since TRBJ2-7 better matches the DNA end. Germline V gives CDR1 SGHDT, CDR2 YYEEEE. CDR3 length equals 14 residues. The DNA for the CDR3 is TGTGCCAGCAGTTGGGGGGGCAGCTCATACGAGCAGTACTTC. Residues: CASSWGGSSYEQYF.

This sequence joins TRBV12-5 and TRBJ1-1, with TRBD1 matching 8 bases. The CDR3 is made up of 16 amino acids. Germline CDR1 reads LGHNT; CDR2 reads FRNRAP. Trimming cost V 0 bases and J 0 bases; bases outside gene matches: 3. This chain's CDR3 is CASGLVRTGLNTEAFF. The CDR3 DNA reads as TGTGCTAGTGGTTTGGTACGGACAGGGCTGAACACTGAAGCTTTCTTT.

In its sample, this clone was seen a few times. The chain links TRBV28 to TRBJ2-7, with 7 bases fitting TRBD2. Trimming removed 3 bases from V and 5 bases from J; junction bases left unmatched: 7. The CDR3 sequence is 14 residues long. Germline V gene lookup returns CDR1 MDHEN and CDR2 SYDVKM. Written as DNA, the CDR3 is TGTGCCAGCAGTTTGGGAGGGAGTAGGGACGAGCAGTACTTC. Amino acids: CASSLGGSRDEQYF. Drawing the rest from reference TRBV28 and TRBJ2-7, the complete variable domain is DVKVTQSSRYLVKRTGEKVFLECVQDMDHENMFWYRQDPGLGLRLIYFSYDVKMKEKGDIPEGYSVSREKKERFSLILESASTNQTSMYLCASSLGGSRDEQYFGPGTRLTVT.

J is TRBJ2-7 and V is TRBV5-6; maybe TRBD1 (5 bases). This CDR3 is built from 14 residues. V lost 0 bases and J 0 bases, leaving 7 bases between the germline ends. Per germline, CDR1 SGHDT and CDR2 YYEEEE. The CDR3 bases are TGTGCCAGCAGCTTGGACAGGTTCTCCTACGAGCAGTACTTC. This codes for CASSLDRFSYEQYF.

The CDR3 coding sequence is TGCAGCGTTGGCGTGGGGGGATTGGGTGAAAAACTGTTTTTT. It encodes CSVGVGGLGEKLFF. This sequence joins TRBV29-1 and TRBJ1-4, with D perhaps matching TRBD1 (5 bases). CDR1 and CDR2 from the germline V gene are SQVTM and ANQGSEA. The CDR3 is 14 residues long. Trimming stripped 4 bases from V and 7 bases from J, with 16 bases between.

Concerning this clone: It is likely a read error, because the conserved phenylalanine at the end of the CDR3 is missing. This CDR3 reads CASSLASEAFV. The CDR3 DNA follows: TGTGCCAGCAGCTTAGCAAGTGAAGCTTTCGTT. This chain links TRBV7-9 with TRBJ1-1, with unresolved D. The CDR3 has 11 residues. Per germline, CDR1 SEHNR and CDR2 FQNEAQ (reference sequence). Trimming stripped 0 bases from V and 7 bases from J, with 3 bases between.

The chain recombines TRBV5-1 with TRBJ1-2; 8 positions match TRBD1. CDR1 is SGHRS and CDR2 is YFSETQ in the germline V gene. This CDR3 has 17 residues. J gave up 2 bases and V 4 bases, and 13 bases lay outside the gene matches. The CDR3 bases are TGCGCCAGCAGCCTTGTTGGGACAGGTCTTTCGAACTATGGCTACACCTTC. It encodes CASSLVGTGLSNYGYTF.

V is TRBV6-5 and J is TRBJ1-4, with 10 bases identical to TRBD1. The CDR3 is 16 residues long. The germline gives CDR1 MNHEY, CDR2 SVGAGI. V trimming: 2 bases; J trimming: 2 bases; junction bases outside the gene matches: 2. The CDR3 DNA sequence: TGTGCCAGCAGTTACACGGGACAGGGGACTAATGAAAAACTGTTTTTT. Residues: CASSYTGQGTNEKLFF.

This clone was counted only a few times. J is TRBJ2-5 and V is TRBV7-9; 7 bases are shared with TRBD1. The CDR3 covers 15 residues. V dropped 5 bases and J dropped 1; count of bases not matched to a gene: 7. The V gene's germline CDR1 is SEHNR and CDR2 FQNEAQ (reference sequence). CDR3 DNA sequence: TGTGCCAGCAGCACGGGACAGTCAAGCCAAGAGACCCAGTACTTC. It yields the protein CASSTGQSSQETQYF.

This chain joins TRBV6-4 and TRBJ1-1; 10 bases match TRBD1. CDR3 size: 14 residues. Germline V gene sequence: CDR1 MRHNA, CDR2 SNTAGT. J lost 10 bases, V lost 6 bases, and 11 bases had no gene match. The CDR3 loop reads CASRKMPGQGRAFF. The DNA for the CDR3 is TGTGCCAGCAGAAAAATGCCGGGACAGGGGAGAGCTTTCTTT.

A note on this clone: The junction shows a germline mismatch at one end, possibly a read error. The chain uses TRBV10-1 and TRBJ2-5, with 7 bases lining up with TRBD2. The CDR3 extends over 14 amino acids. Germline values: CDR1 WNHNN, CDR2 SYGVQD (reference sequence). The CDR3 DNA is TGCGCCAGCAGACCTACTAGCGAACAAGAGAACCAGTACTTC. Translated: CASRPTSEQENQYF.